This T cell receptor (beta chain) was sequenced for a study of CD8 T cells in Susac syndrome (dated by TCRdb to about 2019). Concerning the study at large: The study used repertoire sequencing to test whether antigen drove CD8+ T cell activation and differentiation in Susac syndrome. Clonality of the CD8+ T cell repertoire was compared between eleven to twelve healthy donors, roughly 14 Susac syndrome patients and 15 multiple sclerosis patients.

RNA was extracted with the RNeasy kit and roughly 0.5 to 1 ug was reverse transcribed using random hexamers. TCR beta CDR3 regions were amplified with the immunoSEQ multiplex PCR assay covering 54 Vbeta and 13 Jbeta segments. Bias from PCR amplification was corrected by using a synthetic template baseline for primer optimization and for computational correction. The original pipeline was this. Reads were assigned to V, D and J genes according to IMGT and analyzed in immunoSEQ Analyzer, with only productive sequences retained. To calculate clonality, Shannon entropy was normalized by log2 of the number of productive unique sequences and then subtracted from one. Public and private clones were assessed among the 100 most prevalent clones of each patient and control. Clones were defined as Susac-specific when absent from the healthy and MS cohorts, from 1,000 to 1,100 published viral clones and from other ImmuneACCESS disease sequences. TCRdb applied fastp at Q25 and MiXCR to the public reads, then kept only in-frame beta chains. For every CDR3 protein sequence, its rows merge into one entry that carries the most common genes and DNA. V and J calls and clone size were set by TCRdb, not the authors. The sample profile shows 75,000 to 100,000 distinct CDR3 sequences; 85% to 95% of them were found once. Less than 0.3% of the sample rests with the top ten.

A note on this clonotype: Its target antigen remains unknown. No much larger clone exists at a distance of one base, and base qualities are not known.

Peripheral blood CD8+ and CD4+ T cells from healthy donors, Susac syndrome patients and multiple sclerosis patients were profiled by high-throughput TCR beta sequencing. The healthy donors served as controls matched for age and sex. Bulk CD8+ and CD4+ T cells were purified by magnetic negative isolation, whereas CD8+ TEMRA cells were enriched by FACS. Blood was drawn into EDTA tubes, processed within 24 hours, and PBMCs were isolated by density gradient centrifugation. PBMCs intended for TCR sequencing were frozen in liquid nitrogen and were later thawed in a 37 degrees C water bath. The sorted or isolated CD4+, CD8+ and CD8+ TEMRA cells reached a purity of at least 90%. The V end loses 3 bases and the J end loses 6 bases, and a stretch of 9 bases separates them. From a lookup of the germline V gene (reference sequence), CDR1 and CDR2 are MNHEY and SMNVEV. The CDR3 goes from the cysteine to the phenylalanine over 13 residues. Kept here is only the CDR3 DNA, which spans 39 bases and is read in frame from base 1.

Results and caveats for the whole study, not just this receptor: The number of individuals in the TCR sequencing and HLA analysis was recognized as being relatively small.

In this chain, TRBV27 is recombined with TRBJ2-1; TRBD2 might be the D gene, on 6 matching bases. The origin of this receptor is a human donor in good health. Sequences were obtained from CD8+ T cells from PBMCs. The DNA is TGTGCCAGCAGTTTGGACTACCTCAATGAGCAGTTCTTC. Translated, it reads CASSLDYLNEQFF.